This note documents a single T cell receptor beta chain sequence. There is no known antigen for this receptor. Base qualities are not provided; no much larger clone lies one nucleotide away. The data are from a study of blood T cell repertoires in COVID-19 (dated by TCRdb to the early 2020s). About the study as a whole: Samples from collaborators originated in the United States, Italy and Spain and spanned both the acute and convalescent phases of COVID-19. The samples were drawn from two sources: the first 160 participants of the ongoing ImmuneRACE study, and 1,000 to 1,500 subjects contributed by 6 global collaborators. The repertoires were made available in a free public database intended to serve as a resource for research on the immune response to SARS-CoV-2. The sample metadata nearly always contained a de-identified subject ID, COVID-19 status, age in years and sex. Where available, HLA class I and class II types were taken from metadata supplied by the sample provider and were not determined by assay-based typing. Subjects who had been exposed to COVID-19, were actively infected with it, or had recovered from it provided the deeply sampled blood TCRbeta repertoires that made up the dataset. The material from the prospective study consisted of cDNA or gDNA derived from T cells, B-cell-depleted T cells, or PBMCs. Broader findings and caveats from the paper: How much clinical and demographic metadata was included differed by source and by participant, and the metadata was provided uncurated.

Including the terminal cysteine and phenylalanine, the CDR3 comprises 16 residues. Only the CDR3 part of the read is kept: 48 bases, read in frame from the first base. V drops 3 bases and J drops 4 bases, leaving 18 bases in between. CDR1 SEHNR and CDR2 FQNEAQ were looked up in the germline V gene (reference sequence). The collaborating institutions used their own protocols to collect whole blood in K2EDTA tubes. Collaborator samples were shipped for TCRbeta analysis as frozen whole blood, isolated PBMCs, or DNA extracted from either sample type. TCRbeta CDR3 regions were amplified from genomic DNA using the immunoSEQ Assay, a bias-controlled multiplex PCR. The study's processing was this. The number of nucleated cells in each sample was estimated from the amplification of reference gene primers within the assay. To quantify the absolute abundance of each unique TCRbeta CDR3 rearrangement, sequence reads were collapsed and filtered. For each sample, productive Simpson clonality was calculated as the square root of Simpson's diversity index across productive rearrangements. TCRdb limited this immuneACCESS table to in-frame rearrangements with V and J called. A share of clones is missing; checked studies link under half to unresolved V genes, and the rest is unexplained. V and J calls and clone size are given by that table; D and trimming were obtained from the DNA. The sample has some 260,000 clones on record, approximately 80% of them singletons. The ten largest account for about 9% of the sample.

The sequence was collected from a man at least 80 years old with acute or convalescent COVID-19. The specimen was peripheral blood. The chain employs TRBV7-9 and TRBJ1-1, and the D gene may be TRBD1, 5 bases matching. The CDR3 protein: CASSFLPFGGSTEAFF. The DNA sequence is given as TGTGCCAGCAGCTTCCTCCCTTTCGGGGGAAGCACTGAAGCTTTCTTT.